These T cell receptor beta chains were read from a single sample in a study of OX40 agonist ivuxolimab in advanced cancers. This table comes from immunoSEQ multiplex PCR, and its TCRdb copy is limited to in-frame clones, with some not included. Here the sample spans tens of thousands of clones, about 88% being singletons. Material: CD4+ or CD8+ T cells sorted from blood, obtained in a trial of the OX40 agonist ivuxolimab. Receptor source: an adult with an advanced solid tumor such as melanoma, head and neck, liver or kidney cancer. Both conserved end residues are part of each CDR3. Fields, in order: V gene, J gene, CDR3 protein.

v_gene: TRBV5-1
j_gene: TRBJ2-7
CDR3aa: CASSLGQGVREQYF

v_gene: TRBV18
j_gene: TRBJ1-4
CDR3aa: CASSPPSGREKLFF

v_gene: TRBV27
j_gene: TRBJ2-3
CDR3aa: CASSLGGGSTDTQYF

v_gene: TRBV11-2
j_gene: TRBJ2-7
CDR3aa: CASSSIDRHREQYF

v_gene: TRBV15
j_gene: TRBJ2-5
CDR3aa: CATSRDPGDSRETQYF

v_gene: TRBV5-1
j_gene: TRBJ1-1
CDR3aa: CASSFTGGGGVLPEAFF

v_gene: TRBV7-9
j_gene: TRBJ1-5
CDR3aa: CASSLAESQPQHF

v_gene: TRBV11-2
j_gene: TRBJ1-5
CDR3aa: CASSSGYNQPQHF

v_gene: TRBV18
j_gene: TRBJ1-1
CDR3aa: CASSPDKNTEAFF

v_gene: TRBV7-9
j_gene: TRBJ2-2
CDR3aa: CASSPGRWTGELFF

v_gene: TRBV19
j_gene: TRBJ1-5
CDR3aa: CASKGRDIQPQHF

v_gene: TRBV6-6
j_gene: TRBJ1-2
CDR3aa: CASKKDRGAIYGYTF

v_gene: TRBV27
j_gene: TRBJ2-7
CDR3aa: CASRTQGLPYEQYF

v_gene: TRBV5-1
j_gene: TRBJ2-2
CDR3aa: CASSLGLAGTPNTGELFF

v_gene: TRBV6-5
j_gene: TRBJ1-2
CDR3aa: CASSSLWGRVGYTF

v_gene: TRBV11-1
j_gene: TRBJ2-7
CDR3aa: CASSTLTGFRDEQYF

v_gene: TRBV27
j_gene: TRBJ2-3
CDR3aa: CASRDRAGADTQYF

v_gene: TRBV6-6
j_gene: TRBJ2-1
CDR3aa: CASSYDRQRVHEQFF

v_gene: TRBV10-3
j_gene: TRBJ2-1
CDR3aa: CAISPNTGLAGDEQFF

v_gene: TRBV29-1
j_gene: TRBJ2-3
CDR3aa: CSVNHRGHTDTQYF

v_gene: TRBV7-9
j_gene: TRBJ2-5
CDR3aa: CASSTYGSFETQYF

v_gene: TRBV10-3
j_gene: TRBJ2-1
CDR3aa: CAISRAESSNEQFF

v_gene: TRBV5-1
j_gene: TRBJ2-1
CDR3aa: CASTFDRVSYNEQFF

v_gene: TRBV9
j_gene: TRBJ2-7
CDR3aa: CASSVGTFSSSEQYF

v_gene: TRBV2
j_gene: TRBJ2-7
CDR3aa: CASRVGTYLPYEQYF

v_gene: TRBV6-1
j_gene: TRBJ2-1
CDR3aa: CASLGLAGVNEQFF